The rows below give T cell receptor beta chains drawn from one sample of a study of glioma-infiltrating T cells. TCRdb fed the multiplex PCR reads into MiXCR, producing one record per CDR3 protein. The sample lists 300,000 to 450,000 distinct CDR3 sequences, roughly two fifths occurring once. The material sequenced was glioma tissue, nonneoplastic brain tissue, or PBMCs (not recorded which). These receptors were taken from a human donor with low-grade glioma or glioblastoma, undergoing nonglioma brain surgery, or in good health (not recorded which). The CDR3 runs from the conserved cysteine through the conserved F or W. The D gene is left open where the match is weak. The size entry is marked missing in some rows and otherwise reads once, few, many or a size class.

size,J,V,D,CDR3,DNA
few,TRBJ2-7,TRBV10-3,TRBD2,CAISGTSGALNYEQYF,TGTGCCATCAGTGGGACTAGCGGGGCCCTTAACTACGAGCAGTACTTC
.,TRBJ2-3,TRBV7-2,.,CASSFYGSSTDTQYF,TGTGCCAGCAGCTTTTACGGGTCGAGCACAGATACGCAGTATTTT
.,TRBJ1-2,TRBV18,.,CASSPGLPNYGYTF,TGTGCCAGCTCACCGGGACTACCTAACTATGGCTACACCTTC
few,TRBJ1-2,TRBV20-1,.,CSAPSREWNYGYTF,TGCAGTGCGCCGAGCAGGGAATGGAACTATGGCTACACCTTC
few,TRBJ2-3,TRBV24-1,TRBD1,CATSDALGTGYTDTQYF,TGTGCCACCAGTGATGCCCTAGGGACAGGTTACACAGATACGCAGTATTTT
.,TRBJ2-7,TRBV10-3,.,CAIRDGGSGEQYF,TGTGCCATCAGGGACGGCGGGTCTGGCGAGCAGTACTTC
many,TRBJ1-2,TRBV27,.,CASSKRDLGFLLAGYGYTF,TGTGCCAGCAGCAAAAGGGATCTTGGGTTCCTTCTCGCAGGCTATGGCTACACCTTC
.,TRBJ2-1,TRBV4-1,.,CASSQPTGFGEQLF,TGCGCCAGCAGCCAACCTACAGGGTTCGGTGAGCAGTTATTC
.,TRBJ2-7,TRBV7-2,.,CASSPQEGGTYEQYF,TGTGCCAGCAGCCCCCAGGAGGGTGGTACCTACGAGCAGTACTTC
.,TRBJ1-6,TRBV11-1,.,CGSSRTGNHSPLHF,TGTGGCAGCAGCCGTACAGGGAATCATTCACCCCTCCACTTT
.,TRBJ1-5,TRBV7-6,.,CTSSLGIGNQPQHF,TGTACAAGCAGCTTAGGAATCGGCAATCAGCCCCAGCATTTT
.,TRBJ2-3,TRBV3-1,.,CASSQPRGYTDTQYF,TGTGCCAGCAGCCAACCCCGAGGATACACAGATACGCAGTATTTT
once,TRBJ2-5,TRBV20-1,TRBD2,CSARDAGGSYPPQETQYF,TGCAGTGCTAGAGACGCCGGGGGGAGCTACCCTCCCCAAGAGACCCAGTACTTC
few,TRBJ1-6,TRBV20-1,TRBD1,CSARVVRGQGPYNSPLHF,TGCAGTGCTAGAGTCGTCAGGGGGCAAGGCCCCTATAATTCACCCCTCCACTTT
many,TRBJ2-1,TRBV27,TRBD1,CASSPGQGTYNEQFF,TGTGCCAGCAGCCCGGGACAGGGAACCTACAATGAGCAGTTCTTC
.,TRBJ2-2,TRBV20-1,.,CSASGIRYTGELFF,TGCAGTGCTAGCGGGATCCGTTACACCGGGGAGCTGTTTTTT
.,TRBJ2-1,TRBV7-2,TRBD2,CASSPLPRELDEQFF,TGTGCCAGCAGCCCCCTCCCGCGGGAGCTGGATGAGCAGTTCTTC
.,TRBJ2-7,TRBV5-6,TRBD1,CASSSGTGSIYEQYF,TGTGCCAGCAGCTCGGGGACAGGGTCTATCTACGAGCAGTACTTC
.,TRBJ2-7,TRBV12-3/TRBV12-4,.,CASSRRGANYEQYF,TGTGCCAGCAGTAGGCGTGGGGCCAACTACGAGCAGTACTTC
few,TRBJ1-2,TRBV4-3,.,CASSQDGTILYGYTF,TGCGCCAGCAGCCAAGACGGCACGATCCTCTATGGCTACACCTTC
.,TRBJ2-2,TRBV7-9,.,CASSFDGITGELFF,TGTGCCAGCAGCTTTGACGGGATTACCGGGGAGCTGTTTTTT
.,TRBJ2-1,TRBV24-1,.,CATSEGLHLGGNEQFF,TGTGCCACCAGTGAGGGACTCCACTTAGGGGGCAATGAGCAGTTCTTC
.,TRBJ1-1,TRBV2,.,CASTYQGPTEAFF,TGTGCCAGCACCTATCAGGGCCCAACTGAAGCTTTCTTT
.,TRBJ2-3,TRBV19,.,CASSPGTSIYTDTQYF,TGTGCCAGTAGTCCCGGGACCTCGATCTACACAGATACGCAGTATTTT
many,TRBJ2-5,TRBV20-1,.,CSAPMSGTPGVAQYF,TGCAGTGCTCCGATGTCCGGGACGCCTGGGGTGGCCCAGTACTTC
.,TRBJ2-7,TRBV10-3,TRBD1,CAIKGAVFYEQYF,TGTGCCATCAAGGGGGCGGTTTTCTACGAGCAGTACTTC
.,TRBJ2-3,TRBV27,.,CASSDRAVSTDTQYF,TGTGCCAGCAGTGATCGGGCCGTCAGCACAGATACGCAGTATTTT
.,TRBJ2-7,TRBV20-1,TRBD2,CSAPGTSAFYEQYF,TGCAGTGCGCCCGGGACTAGTGCTTTCTACGAGCAGTACTTC
.,TRBJ2-7,TRBV20-1,.,CSARQTEYEQYF,TGCAGTGCTAGACAGACTGAATACGAGCAGTACTTC
.,TRBJ1-5,TRBV7-9,.,CASSLSGGVNQPQHF,TGTGCCAGCAGCTTAAGCGGTGGGGTCAATCAGCCCCAGCATTTT
.,TRBJ2-5,TRBV6-5,TRBD1,CASSRDRGVQETQYF,TGTGCCAGCAGCCGGGACAGGGGGGTCCAAGAGACCCAGTACTTC
.,TRBJ2-5,TRBV6-2/TRBV6-3,.,CASSYYVTARQETQYF,TGTGCCAGCAGTTATTACGTGACAGCCCGGCAGGAGACCCAGTACTTC
once,TRBJ2-3,TRBV20-1,TRBD2,CSAGTSGSPDTQYF,TGCAGTGCGGGTACTAGCGGGAGCCCAGATACGCAGTATTTT
.,TRBJ1-5,TRBV3-1,TRBD1,CASSQWDSRQPQHF,TGTGCCAGCAGCCAATGGGACAGTCGTCAGCCCCAGCATTTT
.,TRBJ2-7,TRBV6-1,.,CASSVEAASSYEQYF,TGTGCCAGCAGCGTAGAGGCCGCGAGCTCCTACGAGCAGTACTTC
few,TRBJ1-2,TRBV11-2,.,CASSLNSAGNYGYTF,TGTGCCAGCAGCTTAAACTCCGCAGGAAACTATGGCTACACCTTC
many,TRBJ2-1,TRBV27,TRBD2,CASSLGSSGRAGYNEQFF,TGTGCCAGCAGTTTAGGTTCTAGCGGGAGGGCCGGGTACAATGAGCAGTTCTTC
.,TRBJ2-1,TRBV20-1,.,CTARDFGGAYNEQFF,TGCACTGCTAGAGATTTCGGGGGTGCCTACAATGAGCAGTTCTTC
many,TRBJ2-1,TRBV27,TRBD1,CASSLSGGGGEQFF,TGTGCCAGCAGTTTGTCAGGGGGCGGTGGTGAGCAGTTCTTC
.,TRBJ1-2,TRBV20-1,TRBD1,CSARTGGSYGYTF,TGCAGTGCTAGAACAGGGGGCTCGTATGGCTACACCTTC
once,TRBJ1-1,TRBV19,.,CASMSTPNTEAFF,TGTGCCAGTATGAGTACTCCGAACACTGAAGCTTTCTTT